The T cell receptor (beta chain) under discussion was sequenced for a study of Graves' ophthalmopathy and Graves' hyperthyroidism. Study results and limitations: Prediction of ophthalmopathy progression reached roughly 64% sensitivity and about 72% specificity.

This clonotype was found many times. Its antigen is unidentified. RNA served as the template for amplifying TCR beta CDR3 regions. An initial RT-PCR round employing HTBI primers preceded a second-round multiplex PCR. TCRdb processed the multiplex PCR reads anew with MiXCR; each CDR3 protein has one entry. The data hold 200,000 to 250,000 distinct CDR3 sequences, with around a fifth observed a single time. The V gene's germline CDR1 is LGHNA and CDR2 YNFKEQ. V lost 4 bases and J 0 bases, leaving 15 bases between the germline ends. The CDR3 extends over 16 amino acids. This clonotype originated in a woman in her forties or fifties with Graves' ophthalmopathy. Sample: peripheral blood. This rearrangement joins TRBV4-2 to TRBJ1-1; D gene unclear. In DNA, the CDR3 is TGTGCCAGCAGCCCCTTTACGGACGGCATGAACACTGAAGCTTTCTTT. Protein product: CASSPFTDGMNTEAFF.